The rows below give T cell receptor beta chains drawn from one sample of a study of OX40 agonist ivuxolimab in advanced cancers. The protocol was immunoSEQ multiplex PCR, while the TCRdb copy is restricted to in-frame clones and leaves out a portion. The repertoire holds 100,000 to 110,000 clones, with around 90% as singletons. The input for sequencing was CD4+ or CD8+ T cells sorted from blood, taken in a trial of the OX40 agonist ivuxolimab. Receptor source: an adult with an advanced solid tumor such as melanoma, head and neck, liver or kidney cancer. The CDR3 runs from the conserved cysteine through the conserved F or W. The D gene is left open where the match is weak. Not every row has a clone size; where given, it reads once, few, many or a size class.

d_gene	abundance	v_gene	j_gene	CDR3nt	CDR3aa
.	.	TRBV25-1	TRBJ2-5	TGTGCCAGCAGTGAAGCCCAAGAGACCCAGTACTTC	CASSEAQETQYF
TRBD1	.	TRBV23-1	TRBJ1-1	TGCGCCAGCAGTCAATCCTTCTTAGGGGGACAGGGAGCCACTGAAGCTTTCTTT	CASSQSFLGGQGATEAFF
.	.	TRBV18	TRBJ1-2	TGTGCCAGCTCAACGACACAAGCCTATGGCTACACCTTC	CASSTTQAYGYTF
.	.	TRBV7-9	TRBJ1-1	TGTGCCAGCAGCTTACAGGGGCTTTACACTGAAGCTTTCTTT	CASSLQGLYTEAFF
.	once	TRBV7-2	TRBJ2-7	TGTGCCAGCAGCTCAGGACTGCTAACCTACGAGCAGTACTTC	CASSSGLLTYEQYF
TRBD1	.	TRBV11-3	TRBJ2-7	TGTGCCAGCAGCGAAGGAGACGACAGGGTTGCCGAGCAGTACTTC	CASSEGDDRVAEQYF
.	few	TRBV5-6	TRBJ1-1	TGTGCCAGCAGCAGACACTACACTGAAGCTTTCTTT	CASSRHYTEAFF
.	.	TRBV9	TRBJ2-1	TGTGCCAGCAGCGTAGGAATCGGAACCTCCTACAATGAGCAGTTCTTC	CASSVGIGTSYNEQFF
TRBD2	.	TRBV9	TRBJ2-5	TGTGCCAGCAGCCCGAGACTAGCGGGAAACCAAGAGACCCAGTACTTC	CASSPRLAGNQETQYF
.	.	TRBV7-9	TRBJ2-7	TGTGCCAGCAGCTTAGAAAGGGGCCTCTACGAGCAGTACTTC	CASSLERGLYEQYF
.	once	TRBV7-2	TRBJ1-4	TGTGCCAGCAGCTTAGTCGGCAGGGCGGATGAAAAACTGTTTTTT	CASSLVGRADEKLFF
.	.	TRBV18	TRBJ1-5	TGTGCCAGCTCACCCCCGGGAGGGGTCCGAAATCAGCCCCAGCATTTT	CASSPPGGVRNQPQHF
TRBD1	.	TRBV28	TRBJ1-4	TGTGCCAGCAGGGACAGGCTGCGCGAAAAACTGTTTTTT	CASRDRLREKLFF
TRBD1	once	TRBV4-3	TRBJ2-7	TGCGCCAGCAGCCGAAACCGGGACAGGGCTAATTACGAGCAGTACTTC	CASSRNRDRANYEQYF
TRBD1	.	TRBV27	TRBJ2-5	TGTGCCAGCAGTTTAATCGGGACAGGGGGGAAGACCCAGTACTTC	CASSLIGTGGKTQYF
.	.	TRBV11-2	TRBJ1-2	TGTGCCAGCAGCCAATCTCACTATGGCTACACCTTC	CASSQSHYGYTF